The clone carrying this TCR beta chain has more than one count but fewer than ten. The antigen remains undetermined. The entry originates in a study of blood T cells in healthy people across ages. Whole-study results and caveats: PBMCs left unsorted prevented a conclusive naive versus antigen-experienced comparison.

PCR was performed a second time for about 7 to 11 cycles using a sample-barcoded 5' primer and a J-beta primer mix. Every cDNA molecule carried a tag from a template-switch adaptor bearing 12 random nucleotides. TCRdb fed the 5' RACE reads into MiXCR, producing one record per CDR3 protein. The top ten clones hold about 4% of a sample with some 1,500,000 distinct CDR3 sequences, about 42% of them seen once. The sequence was obtained from a woman between 18 and 29 years old in good health. Sequencing was done on a sample of blood.

The CDR3 is CSVVGLSSYNEQFF. The DNA of the CDR3 is TGCAGCGTCGTCGGTCTCAGCTCCTACAATGAGCAGTTCTTC. The genes are TRBV29-1 and TRBJ2-1; D unresolved. The V gene's germline CDR1 is SQVTM and CDR2 ANQGSEA. Trimming pared 6 bases from V and 0 bases from J, leaving 12 bases between. The length of the CDR3 is 14 residues.